This T cell receptor beta chain was identified during a study of blood T cell repertoires in COVID-19. On the study more broadly: Samples came from the United States, Italy and Spain, spanning acute and convalescent COVID-19. T cells, B-cell-depleted T cells, or PBMCs supplied cDNA or gDNA.

Per the germline V gene, CDR1 is MGHRA and CDR2 is YSYEKL. The CDR3 has 16 residues. V was clipped by 4 bases and J by 4 bases, with 18 bases between them. In the authors' methods: For nucleated cells, counts were estimated from reference gene primer amplification. The table came from immunoSEQ multiplex PCR; TCRdb's copy has only in-frame clones and leaves some out. V, J and clone size are those of that table, while D and trimming were read from the DNA. Counted here are 53,000 or so clones, 90% to 95% occurring once; the ten biggest clones make up approximately 2.8%. This receptor was identified in a human donor in a cohort sampled during active COVID-19. The sequenced material came from peripheral blood. The chain uses TRBV4-1 and TRBJ2-3, with a weak D call TRBD2 (6 bases). CDR3 sequence (DNA): TGCGCCAGCAGCCTCACCTCGGAGGGTTTCGCAGATACGCAGTATTTT. This codes for CASSLTSEGFADTQYF.